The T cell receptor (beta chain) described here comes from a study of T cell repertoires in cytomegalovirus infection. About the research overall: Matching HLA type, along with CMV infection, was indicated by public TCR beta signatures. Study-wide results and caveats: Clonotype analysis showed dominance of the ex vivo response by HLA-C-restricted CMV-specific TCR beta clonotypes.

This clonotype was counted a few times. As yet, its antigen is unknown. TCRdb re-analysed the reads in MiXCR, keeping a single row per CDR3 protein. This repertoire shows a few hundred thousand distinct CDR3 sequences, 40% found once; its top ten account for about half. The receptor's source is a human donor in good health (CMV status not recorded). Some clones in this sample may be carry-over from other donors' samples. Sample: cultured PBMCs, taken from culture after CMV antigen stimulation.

CDR3 DNA: TGTGCCAGCATTGGGGGGTCAGCCAAAAACATTCAGTACTTC. As protein: CASIGGSAKNIQYF. The chain couples TRBV28 to TRBJ2-4; weak D call: TRBD2 (6 bases). This CDR3 contains 14 residues. V was shortened by 7 bases and J by 0 bases, with 10 bases between the two germline ends. Germline V gene sequence: CDR1 MDHEN, CDR2 SYDVKM.